What follows are 10 T cell receptor beta chains derived from one specimen sequenced in a study of shared clonotypes between healthy human individuals. Clones were read by immunoSEQ multiplex PCR, and TCRdb kept only the in-frame ones, dropping some. The data hold 2 million to 3 million clones, with roughly 93% observed a single time. Sequencing was carried out using naive CD4+ T cells from PBMCs. Subset specified: CD45RA+ positively selected. These receptors all come from a man between 18 and 29 years old in good health. Some clones in this sample may be carry-over from other donors' samples.

The rearrangement uses TRBV28 and TRBJ2-7; 9 bases map to TRBD2. Germline CDR1 is MDHEN and CDR2 is SYDVKM. V shed 2 bases, J shed 3 bases, and the junction held 5 bases outside the gene matches. The length of the CDR3 is 15 residues. Written as DNA, the CDR3 is TGTGCCAGCAGTTTAGCTAGCGGGACTTACTACGAGCAGTACTTC. This encodes CASSLASGTYYEQYF.

The CDR3 reads CASSPLEGYNEQFF. The DNA for the CDR3 is TGTGCCAGCTCACCACTCGAGGGGTACAATGAGCAGTTCTTC. The rearrangement links TRBV18 to TRBJ2-1; D may be TRBD1 or TRBD2 (5 bases each). The CDR3 has 14 amino acids. CDR1 is KGHSH, CDR2 LQKENI, per germline. Trimming stripped 1 base from V and 4 bases from J, with 8 bases between.

The chain is built from TRBV5-6 and TRBJ2-1, with D perhaps matching TRBD2 (6 bases). V was shortened by 10 bases and J by 1 base, with 18 bases between the two germline ends. This CDR3 comprises 15 residues. Germline loops: CDR1 SGHDT, CDR2 YYEEEE. CDR3 DNA: TGTGCCGGGGCCCTCGGGAGAGGTTCCTACAATGAGCAGTTCTTC. Protein product: CAGALGRGSYNEQFF. The full variable domain, rest sourced from reference TRBV5-6 and TRBJ2-1, is DAGVTQSPTHLIKTRGQQVTLRCSPKSGHDTVSWYQQALGQGPQFIFQYYEEEERQRGNFPDRFSGHQFPNYSSELNVNALLLGDSALYLCAGALGRGSYNEQFFGPGTRLTVL.

The CDR3 DNA reads as TGTGCCAGCAGCTTGGACACAAGAACGACTGAAGCTTTCTTT. This sequence encodes CASSLDTRTTEAFF. The chain couples TRBV5-4 to TRBJ1-1; D gene unclear. The CDR3 totals 14 residues. Germline values: CDR1 SGHNT, CDR2 YYREEE (reference sequence). Trimming removed 0 bases at V and 5 bases at J, with 11 bases between.

The chain recombines TRBV4-1 with TRBJ2-1, with 8 bases aligning to TRBD2. Unmatched junction bases numbered 31, after V lost 3 bases and J lost 9 bases. The CDR3 is made up of 22 amino acids. CDR1 is MGHRA and CDR2 is YSYEKL in the germline V gene. The CDR3 spells CASSHTEFSGLGWCGVYCEQFF. The DNA of the CDR3 is TGCGCCAGCAGCCACACAGAGTTCTCGGGACTAGGTTGGTGCGGGGTCTATTGTGAGCAGTTCTTC.

The V gene is TRBV5-1, the J gene TRBJ1-1, with TRBD1 as a possible D gene (5 bases). The CDR3 consists of 15 residues. V was trimmed by 0 bases and J by 3 bases, leaving 12 bases between them. Germline-derived CDR1 and CDR2 are SGHRS and YFSETQ. The CDR3 nucleotides read TGCGCCAGCAGCTTGGGGTACGGGACCTACACTGAAGCTTTCTTT. Protein sequence: CASSLGYGTYTEAFF. The variable domain in full, with the rest retrieved from reference TRBV5-1 and TRBJ1-1, is KAGVTQTPRYLIKTRGQQVTLSCSPISGHRSVSWYQQTPGQGLQFLFEYFSETQRNKGNFPGRFSGRQFSNSRSEMNVSTLELGDSALYLCASSLGYGTYTEAFFGQGTRLTVV.

V usage is TRBV28 and J usage is TRBJ1-2; D gene unclear. This CDR3 has 13 amino acids. Per the germline V gene, CDR1 is MDHEN and CDR2 is SYDVKM. V shed 10 bases and J shed 0 bases, with 12 bases lying between them. CDR3 nucleotide sequence: TGTGCCAATAGTCGGACGGCTAACTATGGCTACACCTTC. The encoded protein is CANSRTANYGYTF.

This clone appeared a single time. DNA of the CDR3: TGTGCCAGCAGCCTTAGCGGGAGAAGCAATGAGCAGTTCTTC. This translates into CASSLSGRSNEQFF. The gene calls are TRBV7-6 and TRBJ2-1; 9 nucleotides match TRBD2. CDR1 is SGHVS and CDR2 is FNYEAQ in the germline V gene. The CDR3 is made up of 14 amino acids. With 5 bases clipped from V and 6 bases from J, the junction kept 5 bases outside the gene matches.

The chain carries TRBV10-1 and TRBJ2-3; TRBD2 matches 8 bases. The CDR3 is 14 amino acids. The ends lost 7 bases at V and 6 bases at J; junction bases unmatched: 9. Germline CDR1 and CDR2: WNHNN and SYGVQD (reference sequence). The CDR3 reads CASIEREGPDTQYF. In DNA, the CDR3 is TGCGCCAGCATTGAACGGGAGGGCCCCGATACGCAGTATTTT.

The J gene is TRBJ2-3, the V gene TRBV11-2; a possible D gene is TRBD1 (5 bases). The CDR3 runs to 15 residues. Between the trimmed V and J ends, which lost 3 bases and 5 bases, there was a span of 15 bases. CDR1 is SGHAT, CDR2 FQNNGV, per germline. The CDR3 region has the DNA TGTGCCAGCAGCTTTACCCCGACCCAGGGAGATACGCAGTATTTT. This encodes CASSFTPTQGDTQYF.